This T cell receptor beta chain was retrieved from a study of T cells in Graves' hyperthyroidism and ophthalmopathy. The CDR3 totals 15 residues. Germline V lookup: CDR1 SGHRS, CDR2 YFSETQ. This clonotype occurred a few times. As yet, its antigen is unknown. One end of the junction varies from germline; a read error may be responsible. Regions amplified from RNA transcripts were the TCR beta CDR3 regions. TCR CDR3 regions were first amplified by RT-PCR with HTBI primers. TCRdb analysed the multiplex PCR reads with MiXCR anew, one entry per CDR3 protein. The sample includes approximately 380,000 distinct CDR3 sequences, over 13% of them seen just once. General observations from the study: Model predictions of ophthalmopathy came a median around 6.5 months before onset.

It was around 10 ml of fresh peripheral blood that supplied the PBMCs. The specimen sequenced was blood. The V call is TRBV5-1, the J call TRBJ2-1, with 9 bases matching TRBD2. The TCR sequence derives from a man aged 45-65 years with Graves' ophthalmopathy. This chain's CDR3 is CASNLGLARVNEQFF. The CDR3 DNA sequence: TGTGCCAGCAACTTGGGACTAGCTAGGGTCAATGAGCAGTTCTTC.